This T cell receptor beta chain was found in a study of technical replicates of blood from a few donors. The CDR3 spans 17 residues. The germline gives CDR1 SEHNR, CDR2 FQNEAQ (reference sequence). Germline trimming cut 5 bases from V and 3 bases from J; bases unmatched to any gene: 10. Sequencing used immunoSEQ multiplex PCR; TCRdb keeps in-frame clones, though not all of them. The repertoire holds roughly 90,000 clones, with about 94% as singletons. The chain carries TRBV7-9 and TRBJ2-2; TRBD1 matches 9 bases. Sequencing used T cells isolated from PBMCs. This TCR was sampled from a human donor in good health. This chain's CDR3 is CASSPSLDRGDTGELFF. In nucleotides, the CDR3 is TGTGCCAGCAGCCCATCCTTGGACAGGGGAGACACCGGGGAGCTGTTTTTT. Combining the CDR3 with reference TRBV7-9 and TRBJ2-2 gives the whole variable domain DTGVSQNPRHKITKRGQNVTFRCDPISEHNRLYWYRQTLGQGPEFLTYFQNEAQLEKSRLLSDRFSAERPKGSFSTLEIQRTEQGDSAMYLCASSPSLDRGDTGELFFGEGSRLTVL.